The 8 T cell receptor beta chains in this list originate from one sample, sequenced in a study of regulatory T cells in long-lasting Graves disease. With iRepertoire HTBI primers and Arm-PCR of CDR3 regions, TCR beta libraries were built. From the multiplex PCR reads, TCRdb called clonotypes with MiXCR, one entry per CDR3 protein. The sample has hundreds of thousands of distinct CDR3 sequences, 20% to 25% seen once. Time point reported: persistent/refractory GD, antithyroid drugs over 5 years with positive TRAb. The TCR library was made from RNA extracted from PBMCs. Sample: peripheral blood mononuclear cells (PBMCs), taken when the disease was refractory, from a patient treated with antithyroid drugs. These receptor sequences come from a female donor with Graves disease.

This clonotype was seen at least ten times. V gene TRBV7-2 combines with J gene TRBJ2-2, with D hard to call. Germline CDR1 is SGHTA and CDR2 is FQGNSA. The CDR3 totals 14 residues. V lost 5 bases and J lost 6, with 13 bases in between. CDR3 amino acids: CASSPQHIAGELFF. The CDR3, as DNA: TGTGCCAGCAGCCCTCAACATATAGCCGGGGAGCTGTTTTTT.

The rearrangement links TRBV5-1 to TRBJ1-1; TRBD1 agrees at 7 bases. This CDR3 is built from 14 residues. From germline, CDR1 is SGHRS and CDR2 YFSETQ. The V and J ends lost 4 bases and 4 bases, in that order; junction bases with no gene match: 7. The DNA for the CDR3 is TGCGCCAGCAGCCGGACTTCAGGGGGCACTGAAGCTTTCTTT. It yields the protein CASSRTSGGTEAFF.

This clonotype was seen at least ten times. The chain carries TRBV7-8 and TRBJ1-6; a possible D gene is TRBD1 (5 bases). This CDR3 is built from 14 residues. The V gene's germline CDR1 is SGHVS and CDR2 FQNEAQ. V was cut by 6 bases and J by 14 bases, with 20 bases left in between. The chain's CDR3 is CASRRGRFFRALHF. The CDR3 DNA is TGTGCCAGCAGGCGGGGACGTTTTTTCAGGGCCCTCCACTTT.

J is TRBJ1-1 and V is TRBV7-9; no firm D call. The germline V gene encodes CDR1 SEHNR and CDR2 FQNEAQ (reference sequence). The CDR3 is 15 residues long. The germline V and J ends were trimmed by 5 bases and 9 bases, with 22 bases remaining between them. CDR3 amino acids: CASSPDTRSRTKAFF. The CDR3 bases are TGTGCCAGCAGCCCGGATACGAGGTCGCGAACTAAAGCTTTCTTT.

This clonotype occurred a few times. The chain carries TRBV6-1 and TRBJ2-2, with 9 bases that match TRBD2. Per the germline V gene, CDR1 is MNHNS and CDR2 is SASEGT. V trimming: 8 bases; J trimming: 3 bases; junction bases outside the gene matches: 4. This CDR3 has 14 amino acids. This CDR3 is CASRLAAYTGELFF. The CDR3, as DNA: TGTGCCAGCCGACTAGCGGCTTACACCGGGGAGCTGTTTTTT.

This clonotype was counted at least ten times. The gene calls are TRBV29-1 and TRBJ1-1; D gene uncertain. Deletions cut 5 bases from V and 3 bases from J, with 7 bases between. The length of the CDR3 is 11 residues. Germline V CDR1 and CDR2: SQVTM, ANQGSEA. CDR3 region: CSVRRDTEAFF. As DNA, the CDR3 is TGCAGCGTTAGGAGAGACACTGAAGCTTTCTTT.

This clonotype was detected ten times or more. The chain recombines TRBV28 with TRBJ2-6; TRBD1 matches 12 bases. The J segment lost 4 bases and the V segment lost 7 bases, leaving 14 bases of the junction unmatched. Per germline, CDR1 MDHEN and CDR2 SYDVKM. The CDR3 length is 19 residues. In DNA form, the CDR3 reads TGTGCCAGCATACCAGGTTGGGGACAGGGGGCGCTCGGGGCCAACGTCCTGACTTTC. Translation: CASIPGWGQGALGANVLTF.

The rearrangement links TRBV30 to TRBJ2-1, with unresolved D. V was trimmed by 4 bases and J by 0 bases, leaving 10 bases between them. Germline V gene sequence: CDR1 GTSNPN, CDR2 SVGIG (reference sequence). This CDR3 is 14 amino acids long. The CDR3 region has the DNA TGTGCCTGGAATTCCGTAGTCTCCTACAATGAGCAGTTCTTC. This translates into CAWNSVVSYNEQFF.